This is a list of T cell receptor beta chains from one sample in a study of blood T cells in healthy people across ages. TCRdb passed the 5' RACE reads through MiXCR, listing each CDR3 protein once. The sample holds around 1,900,000 distinct CDR3 sequences; 30% to 40% are singletons and the top ten take more than 20%. The sample consisted of blood. The receptors were gathered from a human donor in good health. Each CDR3 is given with its conserved first and last residue. D genes are given only for firm matches. Some rows have no size entry. The others give once, few or many, or a class for an expanded clone.

J | D | size | V | DNA | CDR3
TRBJ2-5 | . | . | TRBV20-1 | TGCAGTGCTAGAGATACTAGCTGGGAGACCCAGTACTTC | CSARDTSWETQYF
TRBJ1-1 | . | . | TRBV7-3 | TGTGCCAGCAGCTTCCTTCGGGACGCCCGGCGGAACACTGAAGCTTTCTTT | CASSFLRDARRNTEAFF
TRBJ2-1 | . | . | TRBV2 | TGTGCCAGCATGGATTTGGGAATTTCTAACAATGAGCAGTTCTTC | CASMDLGISNNEQFF
TRBJ1-2 | . | few | TRBV12-3/TRBV12-4 | TGTGCCAGCAAACTTAGGGGGTCTCCCCACGTGTCTAACTATGGCTACACCTTC | CASKLRGSPHVSNYGYTF
TRBJ2-7 | . | few | TRBV29-1 | TGCAGCGTTGAACCAGGGAACTCCTACGAGCAGTACTTC | CSVEPGNSYEQYF
TRBJ2-6 | TRBD2 | . | TRBV28 | TGTGCCAGCAGTTTAGAGACGGGGGGATCTGGGGCCAACGTCCTGACTTTC | CASSLETGGSGANVLTF
TRBJ2-2 | TRBD2 | . | TRBV12-3/TRBV12-4 | TGTGCCAGCAGACCTCGCCCGGGACTAGCGGGGAACACCGGGGAGCTGTTTTTT | CASRPRPGLAGNTGELFF
TRBJ1-4 | . | . | TRBV7-9 | TGTGCCAGCAGCTCAGGTTACAGGGTCCTTGGTGAAAAACTGTTTTTT | CASSSGYRVLGEKLFF
TRBJ2-5 | . | . | TRBV25-1 | TGTGCCAGCAGTGAATACCGGGGGCACGAGACCCAGTACTTC | CASSEYRGHETQYF
TRBJ2-1 | . | many | TRBV6-1 | TGTGCCACCATATTAACGGGGGCGGGTGAGCAGTTCTTC | CATILTGAGEQFF
TRBJ2-3 | . | few | TRBV7-3 | TGTGCCAGCAGCTTAGAGGCGTTAGATACGCAGTATTTT | CASSLEALDTQYF
TRBJ2-7 | . | . | TRBV20-1 | TGCAGTGCTAGTGGGGCTAGCACAGCCTACGAGCAGTACTTC | CSASGASTAYEQYF
TRBJ2-7 | TRBD1 | many | TRBV20-1 | TGCAGTGCGTCGACAGGGTTCCACTACGAGCAGTACTTC | CSASTGFHYEQYF
TRBJ2-7 | . | few | TRBV20-1 | TGCAGTACAGAGAACTACGAGCAGTACTTC | CSTENYEQYF
TRBJ2-7 | . | few | TRBV29-1 | TGCAGCGTTGTAAAGGGAGCCGGGACAACCTACGAGCAGTACTTC | CSVVKGAGTTYEQYF
TRBJ2-1 | TRBD2 | few | TRBV28 | TGTGCCAGCAGTTACCAATTAGCGGGGGCCTACAATGAGCAGTTCTTC | CASSYQLAGAYNEQFF
TRBJ2-7 | TRBD2 | few | TRBV4-1 | TGCGCCAGCAGCCAACCGGGACTAGCGGGGAACGAGCAGTACTTC | CASSQPGLAGNEQYF
TRBJ1-5 | . | . | TRBV2 | TGTGCCAGCAGTGAGGGGTATCAGCCCCAGCATTTT | CASSEGYQPQHF
TRBJ2-1 | TRBD1 | . | TRBV6-4 | TGTGCCAGCAGTGAGTACGGACAGGTCGGTTCTCTCAATGAGCAGTTCTTC | CASSEYGQVGSLNEQFF
TRBJ2-4 | . | few | TRBV3-1 | TGTGCCAGCAGCCAAGATGTGGCGGGAGCCAAAAACATTCAGTACTTC | CASSQDVAGAKNIQYF
TRBJ1-3 | . | few | TRBV4-1 | TGCGCCAGCAGCCAGAAACAGTCCTCTGGAAACACCATATATTTT | CASSQKQSSGNTIYF
TRBJ1-2 | TRBD1 | few | TRBV27 | TGTGCCAGCAGAACGACAGGGGGATATTATGGCTACACCTTC | CASRTTGGYYGYTF
TRBJ1-1 | . | . | TRBV20-1 | TGCAGTGCTAGAGATCCGGTGAACACTGAAGCTTTCTTT | CSARDPVNTEAFF
TRBJ2-1 | . | . | TRBV7-9 | TGTGCCAGCAGCTTAGCGGCCAGACCGGCCTACAATGAGCAGTTCTTC | CASSLAARPAYNEQFF
TRBJ2-1 | . | . | TRBV2 | TGTGCCAGCAGTGATTTGCGGATTCGCCTGAATGAGCAGTTCTTC | CASSDLRIRLNEQFF
TRBJ1-1 | TRBD1 | few | TRBV7-2 | TGTGCCAGCAGCACGGGACAGGTGAACACTGAAGCTTTCTTT | CASSTGQVNTEAFF
TRBJ2-1 | . | few | TRBV29-1 | TGCAGCATTTCCAGGGTTATGGATGAGCAGTTCTTC | CSISRVMDEQFF
TRBJ2-1 | . | . | TRBV7-9 | TGTGCCAGCAGCTCCATTCTTGGGCAGAGCTCCTACAATGAGCAGTTCTTC | CASSSILGQSSYNEQFF
TRBJ2-2 | . | . | TRBV4-3 | TGCGCCAGCAGCCCGGGGAGACAGACCGGGGAGCTGTTTTTT | CASSPGRQTGELFF
TRBJ1-1 | TRBD1 | . | TRBV13 | TGTGCCAGCAGCTTTTTTGGACAGGGTAGCGCTGAAGCTTTCTTT | CASSFFGQGSAEAFF
TRBJ2-1 | . | few | TRBV5-1 | TGCGCCAGCAGGGAGGGCGAGTTGGGGGGCCTATCTACCAATGAGCAGTTCTTC | CASREGELGGLSTNEQFF
TRBJ1-2 | . | . | TRBV7-9 | TGTGCCAGCAGCTCCGGGCACCCGGGAGGCTACACCTTC | CASSSGHPGGYTF
TRBJ2-7 | . | many | TRBV11-1 | TGTGCCAGCAGCTTAGATGGGGGGCGCACCTACGAGCAGTACTTC | CASSLDGGRTYEQYF
TRBJ2-1 | TRBD2 | . | TRBV7-9 | TGTGCCAGCAGCCCCCAGACTAGCGGGGGGGCCTACAATGAGCAGTTCTTC | CASSPQTSGGAYNEQFF
TRBJ2-5 | TRBD1 | few | TRBV25-1 | TGTGCCAGCAGTGAATATATAACAGGGGGCATTGAGACCCAGTACTTC | CASSEYITGGIETQYF
TRBJ2-7 | . | few | TRBV7-2 | TGTGCCAGCAACTCAAAATCTTACCAGGGTTACGAGCAGTACTTC | CASNSKSYQGYEQYF
TRBJ2-7 | TRBD1 | . | TRBV28 | TGTGCCAGTTCAATTGGAGGACAGGGGGATCACGAGCAGTACTTC | CASSIGGQGDHEQYF
TRBJ2-1 | TRBD2 | . | TRBV20-1 | TGCAGTGCTACTCACGGACTAGCGGGGCTATACAATGAGCAGTTCTTC | CSATHGLAGLYNEQFF
TRBJ2-1 | . | . | TRBV5-6 | TGTGCCAGTAGCTGGTTAAAGGGGGGCTCCTACAATAAGCAGTTCTTC | CASSWLKGGSYNKQFF
TRBJ1-2 | TRBD1 | few | TRBV6-2/TRBV6-3 | TGTGCCAGCAGTTACCGGACAGGGGGAGGCTACACCTTC | CASSYRTGGGYTF
TRBJ2-6 | . | . | TRBV10-3 | TGTGCCATCAGTGCTTTGGGGGACGGGGCCAACGTCCTGACTTTC | CAISALGDGANVLTF
TRBJ2-3 | TRBD1 | few | TRBV29-1 | TGCAGTCAAAGACAGGGGTCGACAGATACGCAGTATTTT | CSQRQGSTDTQYF
TRBJ2-7 | . | . | TRBV28 | TGTGCCAGCAGCCCCAGAACCACCTACGAGCAGTACTTC | CASSPRTTYEQYF
TRBJ2-7 | . | many | TRBV9 | TGTGCCAGCAGCGTAGGGCAGGCCCCCTACGAGCAGTACTTC | CASSVGQAPYEQYF
TRBJ1-6 | . | . | TRBV20-1 | TGCAGTGCTAGAGAAGGAGGGCGCGAATCGCCACCCCTCCACTTT | CSAREGGRESPPLHF
TRBJ2-7 | . | few | TRBV4-3 | TGCGCCAGCAGCCGAGGTACAGAATCTCACTACGAGCAGTACTTC | CASSRGTESHYEQYF
TRBJ2-7 | TRBD1 | . | TRBV27 | TGTGCCAGCAGTTTAAGTAGGGACAGGGTGAGGGAGCAGTACTTC | CASSLSRDRVREQYF
TRBJ2-6 | . | . | TRBV5-1 | TGCGCCAGCAGCTTGTTGGGCCAACAGGGTACACAGTTAGCTGGGGCCAACGTCCTGACTTTC | CASSLLGQQGTQLAGANVLTF
TRBJ1-1 | . | . | TRBV10-3 | TGTGCCATCAGTGTACAGTTGAACACTGAAGCTTTCTTT | CAISVQLNTEAFF
TRBJ1-5 | TRBD1 | . | TRBV6-5 | TGTGCCAGCAGTTACTTCCCCCCTGGGACAGATTATAGCAATCAGCCCCAGCATTTT | CASSYFPPGTDYSNQPQHF
TRBJ2-5 | . | . | TRBV7-9 | TGTGCCAGCAGCTTAGCAGACAGGAGCCAAGAGACCCAGTACTTC | CASSLADRSQETQYF
TRBJ2-3 | TRBD1 | few | TRBV5-1 | TGCGCCAGCAGCGATAGACAGGGAAGAACAGATACGCAGTATTTT | CASSDRQGRTDTQYF
TRBJ2-4 | . | . | TRBV7-9 | TGTGCCAGCAGCCCCGACAGCGTAGCCAAAAACATTCAGTACTTC | CASSPDSVAKNIQYF
TRBJ1-1 | TRBD1 | . | TRBV7-8 | TGTGCCAGCAGCCTGGGACAGGGATTTTCTGAAGCTTTCTTT | CASSLGQGFSEAFF
TRBJ1-5 | . | . | TRBV6-5 | TGTGCCAGCAGTTACTTCCCGGTGGGGGCGGGGAGTAATCAGCCCCAGCATTTT | CASSYFPVGAGSNQPQHF
TRBJ2-1 | . | many | TRBV7-2 | TGTGCCAGCAGCTTAGTTGGACATGAGCAGTTCTTC | CASSLVGHEQFF
TRBJ1-1 | . | . | TRBV5-1 | TGCGCCAGCAGCTTGGCTGGCGGAGGTATCACTGAAGCTTTCTTT | CASSLAGGGITEAFF
TRBJ2-7 | . | . | TRBV7-2 | TGTGCCAGCAGTTCGGACTTCTCCTACGAGCAGTACTTC | CASSSDFSYEQYF
TRBJ2-1 | . | . | TRBV12-3/TRBV12-4 | TGTGCCAGCAGTCCATCAAGCCTCTCCTACAATGAGCAGTTCTTC | CASSPSSLSYNEQFF